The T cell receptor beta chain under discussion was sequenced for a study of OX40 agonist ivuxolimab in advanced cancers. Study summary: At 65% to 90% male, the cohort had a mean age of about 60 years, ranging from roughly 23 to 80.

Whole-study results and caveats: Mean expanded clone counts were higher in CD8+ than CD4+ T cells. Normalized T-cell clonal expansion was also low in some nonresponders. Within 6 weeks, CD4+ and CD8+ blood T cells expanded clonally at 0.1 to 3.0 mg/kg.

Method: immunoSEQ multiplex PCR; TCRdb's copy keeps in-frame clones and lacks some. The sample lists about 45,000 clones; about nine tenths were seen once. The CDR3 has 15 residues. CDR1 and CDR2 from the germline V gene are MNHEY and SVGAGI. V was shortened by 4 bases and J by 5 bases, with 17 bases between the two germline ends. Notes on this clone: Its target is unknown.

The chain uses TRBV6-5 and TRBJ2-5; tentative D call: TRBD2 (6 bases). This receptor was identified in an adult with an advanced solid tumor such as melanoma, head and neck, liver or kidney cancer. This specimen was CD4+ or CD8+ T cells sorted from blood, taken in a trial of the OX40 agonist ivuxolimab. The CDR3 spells CASSLTPGLGETQYF. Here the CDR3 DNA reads TGTGCCAGCAGTTTAACCCCGGGACTCGGGGAGACCCAGTACTTC.